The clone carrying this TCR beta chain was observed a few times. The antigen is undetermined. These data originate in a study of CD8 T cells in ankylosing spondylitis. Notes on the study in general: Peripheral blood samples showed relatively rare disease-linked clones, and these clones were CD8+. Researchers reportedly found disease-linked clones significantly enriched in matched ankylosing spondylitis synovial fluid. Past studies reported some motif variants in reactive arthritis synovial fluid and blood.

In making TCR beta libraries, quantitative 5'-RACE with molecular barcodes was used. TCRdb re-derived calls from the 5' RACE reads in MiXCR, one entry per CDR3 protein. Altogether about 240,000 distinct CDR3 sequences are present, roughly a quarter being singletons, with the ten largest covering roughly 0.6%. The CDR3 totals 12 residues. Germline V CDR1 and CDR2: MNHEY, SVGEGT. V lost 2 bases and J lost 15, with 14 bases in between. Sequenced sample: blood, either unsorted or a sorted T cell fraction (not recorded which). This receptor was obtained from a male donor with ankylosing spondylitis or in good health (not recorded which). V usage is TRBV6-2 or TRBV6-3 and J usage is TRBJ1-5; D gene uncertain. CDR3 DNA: TGTGCCAGCAGTTACGGTGTTGGAAGTCTGCATTTT. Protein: CASSYGVGSLHF.